These 29 T cell receptor beta chains came from one sample sequenced in a study of T cells in women clearing cervical HPV infection. Assay used: immunoSEQ multiplex PCR; TCRdb lists only in-frame clones, some missing. The sample has 15,000 to 20,000 clones. Sequencing input: blood buffy coat. The receptors shown here come from a woman between 18 and 69 years old with a cervical HPV16 infection that either progressed to CIN3+ or cleared (not recorded which).

To note about this clone: The CDR3 is cut off 3 residues early in the read; its end comes from the germline J gene. This chain uses TRBV19 with TRBJ1-2, with 9 bases identical to TRBD1. Germline V gene lookup returns CDR1 LNHDA and CDR2 SQIVND (reference sequence). CDR3 length: 17 residues. The V gene end was trimmed by 3 bases and the J gene end by 4 bases; junction bases not matched to a gene: 12. Partial CDR3 DNA: TGTGCCAGTAGTATCGTCGGGACAGGGAGATACGCCTATGGC. Protein product: CASSIVGTGRYAYG. The CDR3 in full is CASSIVGTGRYAYGYTF.

Notes on this clone: From the germline J gene comes the end of the CDR3, since the read stops 3 residues before it. The chain uses TRBV2 and TRBJ2-7, with 10 bases aligning to TRBD2. The CDR3 spans 17 residues. CDR1 is SNHLY and CDR2 is FYNNEI in the germline V gene. With 2 bases clipped from V and 3 bases from J, the junction kept 10 bases outside the gene matches. The covered CDR3 bases are TGTGCCAGCAGTGAATGGCTTACTAGCGGGATATACTACGAG. Its translation: CASSEWLTSGIYYE. The full CDR3 protein is CASSEWLTSGIYYEQYF. Full variable domain (missing parts from reference TRBV2 and TRBJ2-7): EPEVTQTPSHQVTQMGQEVILRCVPISNHLYFYWYRQILGQKVEFLVSFYNNEISEKSEIFDDQFSVERPDGSNFTLKIRSTKLEDSAMYFCASSEWLTSGIYYEQYFGPGTRLTVT.

Note on this clone: From the germline J gene comes the end of the CDR3, since the read stops 3 residues before it. The V call is TRBV13, the J call TRBJ2-5; perhaps TRBD2 as D (6 bases). Germline values: CDR1 PRHDT, CDR2 FYEKMQ (reference sequence). The CDR3 has 13 amino acids. This CDR3 reads CASSRDSPDTQYF. The DNA read from the CDR3 is TGTGCCAGCAGCCGGGACTCCCCAGATACC.

In regard to this clone: The sequence runs out 3 residues before the end of the CDR3; the remainder is reconstructed from the germline J gene. The V call is TRBV5-1, the J call TRBJ2-1, with TRBD1 matching 11 bases. With 4 bases clipped from V and 8 bases from J, the junction kept 5 bases outside the gene matches. From germline, CDR1 is SGHRS and CDR2 YFSETQ. The CDR3 loop spans 14 amino acids. CDR3 DNA, as far as it was read: TGCGCCAGCAGCGAGGACAGGGGGCGGGATGAG. Protein product: CASSEDRGRDE. The full CDR3 is CASSEDRGRDEQFF.

Note on this clone: The sequence runs out 3 residues before the end of the CDR3; the remainder is reconstructed from the germline J gene. V gene TRBV7-9 combines with J gene TRBJ1-2; the match to TRBD1 covers 7 bases. CDR1 is SEHNR and CDR2 is FQNEAQ in the germline V gene (reference sequence). The CDR3 has 13 amino acids. The CDR3 loop is CASSSPGQTGYTF. The covered CDR3 bases are TGTGCCAGCAGCTCACCGGGACAGACGGGC.

On this clone itself: The read is 3 residues too short to cover the CDR3 end, so that end is filled in from the germline J gene. V gene TRBV28 combines with J gene TRBJ1-5; D is perhaps TRBD1 (5 bases). The CDR3 covers 16 residues. The V gene's germline CDR1 is MDHEN and CDR2 SYDVKM. Trimming pared 0 bases from V and 2 bases from J, leaving 11 bases between. CDR3 protein: CASSLWSGGGNQPQHF. The sequenced CDR3 bases are TGTGCCAGCAGTTTATGGTCCGGGGGGGGCAATCAGCCC. The full variable domain, in which reference TRBV28 and TRBJ1-5 provide the parts outside the CDR3, is DVKVTQSSRYLVKRTGEKVFLECVQDMDHENMFWYRQDPGLGLRLIYFSYDVKMKEKGDIPEGYSVSREKKERFSLILESASTNQTSMYLCASSLWSGGGNQPQHFGDGTRLSIL.

Turning to this clone: The read terminates 3 residues ahead of where the CDR3 ends, so the germline J gene completes it. The same CDR3 can be traced to other DNA sequences in this sample. The chain combines TRBV10-3 with TRBJ1-1; 7 bases map to TRBD1. The CDR3 has 12 amino acids. CDR1 is ENHRY, CDR2 SYGVKD, per germline. V lost 11 bases and J lost 1; bases outside the gene matches: 4. CDR3 region: CASRDRNTEAFF. The CDR3 bases that were read are TGTGCCTCCCGGGACAGGAACACTGAA.

Comment on this clone: Sequencing ends 3 residues short of the CDR3 end; the germline J gene provides the rest. The V gene is TRBV7-3, the J gene TRBJ2-5; TRBD2 agrees at 8 bases. This CDR3 has 14 residues. V trimming: 5 bases; J trimming: 2 bases; junction bases outside the gene matches: 4. Germline V gene data show CDR1 as SGHTA and CDR2 as FQGTGA. The CDR3 bases that were read are TGTGCCAGCAGCCGGAGCGGGGGTCAAGAGACC. It translates to CASSRSGGQET. The whole CDR3 is CASSRSGGQETQYF.

As regards this clone: The read terminates 3 residues before the CDR3 end, so the remaining end is supplied by the germline J gene. This chain connects TRBV7-9 to TRBJ1-1; no reliable D call. The CDR3 is 13 amino acids. Germline-derived CDR1 and CDR2 are SEHNR and FQNEAQ (reference sequence). Trimming removed 5 bases from V and 5 bases from J, with 12 bases in between. The covered CDR3 bases are TGTGCCAGCAGCCCCCCACTCGGTACTGAA. This gives the protein CASSPPLGTE. The whole CDR3 region reads CASSPPLGTEAFF.

Partial CDR3 DNA: TGTGCCAGCAGCTTTGGGTTGGGGGCCGGGGAGACC. Its translation is CASSFGLGAGET. The full CDR3 sequence reads CASSFGLGAGETQYF. This chain connects TRBV7-2 to TRBJ2-5; D is perhaps TRBD1 (6 bases). The read ends 3 residues before the CDR3 terminus; that terminus is restored from the germline J gene. The CDR3 has 15 amino acids. CDR1 SGHTA and CDR2 FQGNSA come from the germline V gene. V gave up 3 bases and J gave up 5 bases, with 16 bases separating them.

Regarding this clone: Coverage ceases 3 residues before the CDR3 finishes, and the germline J gene fills in the end. The sample contains more than one DNA sequence encoding this CDR3. This chain joins TRBV20-1 and TRBJ2-6, with 8 bases matching TRBD1. The V and J ends lost 5 bases and 4 bases, in that order; junction bases with no gene match: 10. The CDR3 sequence is 16 residues long. The germline V gene has CDR1 DFQATT and CDR2 SNEGSKA (reference sequence). CDR3 in amino acids: CSAPRTGSGGANVLTF. The covered CDR3 bases are TGCAGTGCTCCCCGGACAGGGTCAGGAGGGGCCAACGTC.

Of note for this clone: The read halts 3 residues ahead of the CDR3 end, with the missing end drawn from the germline J gene. The V call is TRBV7-6, the J call TRBJ2-1; a possible D gene is TRBD2 (5 bases). The CDR3 has 16 residues. CDR1 is SGHVS and CDR2 is FNYEAQ in the germline V gene. Trimming cost V 5 bases and J 5 bases, with 19 bases left between them. The CDR3 reads CASSQDYPGSNNEQFF. The CDR3 DNA, read in part, is TGTGCCAGCAGCCAAGACTACCCCGGTTCAAACAATGAG.

A remark on this clone: With the read ending 3 residues before the CDR3 end, the germline J gene is used to fill in that end. This sequence joins TRBV19 and TRBJ1-2; D is uncertain. CDR1 LNHDA and CDR2 SQIVND come from the germline V gene (reference sequence). The CDR3 runs 14 residues. The DNA read from the CDR3 is TGTGCCAGTAATAGCGGGAGAAAGGTCAATGAC. It translates to CASNSGRKVND. The whole CDR3 sequence is CASNSGRKVNDYTF.

A word on this clone: The observed sequence ends 3 residues before the CDR3 terminus, with the missing tail filled in from the germline J gene. The rearrangement joins TRBV5-1 to TRBJ2-7; 7 bases agree with TRBD1. The V and J ends lost 0 bases and 4 bases, in that order; junction bases with no gene match: 7. CDR3 size: 15 residues. Per germline, CDR1 SGHRS and CDR2 YFSETQ. CDR3 protein: CASSLGGGLAYEQYF. The CDR3 bases that were read are TGCGCCAGCAGCTTGGGAGGGGGCTTGGCATACGAG.

With regard to this clone: The CDR3 goes on 3 residues after the read ends, and that part is filled in from the germline J gene. Other DNA variants within this sample encode the same CDR3. The chain is built from TRBV7-2 and TRBJ1-5, with D possibly being TRBD1 (5 bases). The CDR3 is made up of 13 amino acids. Deletions cut 3 bases from V and 5 bases from J, with 8 bases between. CDR1 and CDR2 (germline): SGHTA, FQGNSA. The CDR3 bases that were read are TGTGCCAGCAGCTTGGCCAGGGATCAGCCC. Amino acid sequence: CASSLARDQP. The full CDR3 protein is CASSLARDQPQHF.

With regard to this clone: The CDR3 end lies 3 residues beyond the end of the read and is filled in from the germline J gene. The V call is TRBV19, the J call TRBJ1-1; no reliable D call. Germline lookup yields CDR1 LNHDA and CDR2 SQIVND (reference sequence). The CDR3 is 13 amino acids. CDR3 amino acids: CASSITHPAEAFF. CDR3 DNA (partial): TGTGCCAGTAGTATAACTCACCCCGCCGAA.

The CDR3 spells CASSLGGDSNQPQHF. CDR3 bases read: TGTGCCAGCAGCTTAGGCGGTGACAGCAATCAGCCC. This chain links TRBV7-2 with TRBJ1-5; D is unclear. The read ends 3 residues shy of where the CDR3 ends; the end is completed using the germline J gene. The CDR3 runs 15 residues. Between the trimmed V and J ends, which lost 1 base and 1 base, there was a span of 8 bases. The germline gives CDR1 SGHTA, CDR2 FQGNSA.

As regards this clone: Read data end 3 residues before the CDR3 end; the end is taken from the germline J gene. The chain combines TRBV28 with TRBJ1-5; D might be TRBD1 (6 bases). V shed 2 bases and J shed 6 bases, with 11 bases lying between them. Germline assignment: CDR1 MDHEN and CDR2 SYDVKM. This CDR3 region has 14 residues. CDR3 DNA (partial): TGTGCCAGCAGTTTAGGGGCAGGGGCTCAGCCC. This translates into CASSLGAGAQP. The whole CDR3 sequence reads CASSLGAGAQPQHF.

Turning to this clone: Coverage ceases 3 residues before the CDR3 finishes, and the germline J gene fills in the end. The rearrangement links TRBV30 to TRBJ2-1; D not resolved. The CDR3 totals 11 residues. V was clipped by 2 bases and J by 5 bases, with 4 bases between them. Germline lookup yields CDR1 GTSNPN and CDR2 SVGIG (reference sequence). The CDR3 region is CAWSLNNEQFF. The part of the CDR3 DNA that was read is TGTGCCTGGAGTCTAAACAATGAG.

With regard to this clone: The read gets to within 3 residues of the CDR3 end, and the germline J gene fills in the rest. The J gene is TRBJ2-7, the V gene TRBV28; 9 bases are shared with TRBD1. This CDR3 comprises 13 residues. The trim removed 9 bases at V and 0 bases at J, leaving 3 bases unmatched. CDR1 MDHEN and CDR2 SYDVKM come from the germline V gene. CDR3 protein: CASGTGSSYEQYF. Incomplete CDR3 DNA: TGTGCCAGTGGGACAGGGAGCTCCTACGAG.

A word on this clone: Coverage ceases 3 residues before the CDR3 finishes, and the germline J gene fills in the end. V usage is TRBV5-1 and J usage is TRBJ2-1; D may match TRBD1 or TRBD2 (5 bases each). Germline values: CDR1 SGHRS, CDR2 YFSETQ. This CDR3 spans 14 amino acids. V was pared by 1 base and J by 7 bases, with 12 bases between. The CDR3 here is CASSLFLEGNEQFF. The part of the CDR3 DNA that was read is TGCGCCAGCAGCTTGTTTCTAGAGGGGAATGAG.

A remark on this clone: The missing CDR3 end, 3 residues past where the read stops, is filled in from the germline J gene. The V and J genes are TRBV2 and TRBJ1-1, with D possibly being TRBD1 (5 bases). The CDR3 covers 17 residues. From germline, CDR1 is SNHLY and CDR2 FYNNEI. Trimming left V 7 bases short and J 0 bases short, with 21 bases between. CDR3: CASITGVLGAVNTEAFF. The covered CDR3 bases are TGTGCCAGCATTACGGGGGTGCTAGGGGCGGTGAACACTGAA.

Concerning this clone: Coverage ceases 3 residues before the CDR3 finishes, and the germline J gene fills in the end. The chain recombines TRBV9 with TRBJ2-3; 8 positions agree with TRBD2. J was trimmed by 6 bases and V by 3 bases; bases with no gene match: 9. CDR1 SGDLS and CDR2 YYNGEE come from the germline V gene. The CDR3 extends over 15 amino acids. The CDR3 spells CASSATGTSMDTQYF. The part of the CDR3 DNA that was read is TGTGCCAGCAGCGCCACCGGGACTAGTATGGATACG.

As regards this clone: The observed sequence ends 3 residues before the CDR3 terminus, with the missing tail filled in from the germline J gene. J is TRBJ2-1 and V is TRBV5-4; 9 bases line up with TRBD2. From germline, CDR1 is SGHNT and CDR2 YYREEE (reference sequence). The V and J ends lost 4 bases and 9 bases, in that order; junction bases with no gene match: 8. The CDR3 loop spans 14 amino acids. Partial CDR3 DNA: TGTGCCAGCAGCCAACCTCTAGCGGGGATTGAG. Its translation: CASSQPLAGIE. The CDR3, in full, reads CASSQPLAGIEQFF.

Notes on this clone: The read comes to an end 3 residues before the CDR3 does, leaving the germline J gene to fill in the end. The chain uses TRBV28 and TRBJ1-1; the match to TRBD1 covers 7 bases. V shed 6 bases, J shed 1 base, and the junction held 8 bases outside the gene matches. The CDR3 sequence is 15 residues long. Germline values: CDR1 MDHEN, CDR2 SYDVKM. Partial CDR3 DNA: TGTGCCAGCAGCCTAAGTTACAGGGGGAACACTGAA. Translating it yields CASSLSYRGNTE. The complete CDR3 protein is CASSLSYRGNTEAFF.

As regards this clone: The read comes to an end 3 residues before the CDR3 does, leaving the germline J gene to fill in the end. The V gene is TRBV5-6, the J gene TRBJ2-2; 8 bases agree with TRBD1. CDR1 is SGHDT, CDR2 YYEEEE, per germline. The V segment lost 4 bases and the J segment 4 bases; nucleotides outside the gene matches: 3. There are 14 residues in the CDR3. CDR3 DNA, as far as it was read: TGTGCCAGCAGCCTTACAGGGGGCACCGGGGAG. It codes for CASSLTGGTGE. The entire CDR3 is CASSLTGGTGELFF.

Of note for this clone: The sequence runs out 3 residues before the end of the CDR3; the remainder is reconstructed from the germline J gene. The gene calls are TRBV7-9 and TRBJ1-4, with a possible D match to TRBD1 (6 bases). Germline CDR1 and CDR2: SEHNR and FQNEAQ (reference sequence). This CDR3 comprises 13 residues. The CDR3 region is CASSLAQGRQLFF. Incomplete CDR3 DNA: TGTGCCAGCAGCTTAGCACAGGGCAGGCAA. The whole variable domain, remainder taken from reference TRBV7-9 and TRBJ1-4, is DTGVSQNPRHKITKRGQNVTFRCDPISEHNRLYWYRQTLGQGPEFLTYFQNEAQLEKSRLLSDRFSAERPKGSFSTLEIQRTEQGDSAMYLCASSLAQGRQLFFGSGTQLSVL.

As to this clone: The CDR3 end falls 3 residues outside the read, so it is completed with the germline J gene. The V and J genes are TRBV7-9 and TRBJ1-2, with D tentatively TRBD1 (6 bases). Germline CDR1 SEHNR, CDR2 FQNEAQ (reference sequence). The CDR3 covers 13 residues. V was pared by 6 bases and J by 1 base, with 9 bases between. The sequenced CDR3 bases are TGTGCCAGCAGTCAGGGGAATAACTATGGC. Its translation: CASSQGNNYG. The entire CDR3 protein is CASSQGNNYGYTF.

Concerning this clone itself: Read data end 3 residues before the CDR3 end; the end is taken from the germline J gene. The genes are TRBV28 and TRBJ2-2; 9 bases agree with TRBD2. This CDR3 is 15 amino acids long. Germline loops: CDR1 MDHEN, CDR2 SYDVKM. Trimming removed 3 bases from V and 5 bases from J; junction bases left unmatched: 4. CDR3: CASSFASGVTGELFF. Partial CDR3 DNA: TGTGCCAGCAGTTTTGCTAGCGGGGTAACCGGGGAG.